This T cell receptor (beta chain) derives from a study of cytomegalovirus exposure and HLA in healthy donors (dated by TCRdb to the late 2010s). Describing the broader study: According to an earlier analysis of several hundred of the donors, roughly 180 million T cells yielded over 100 million unique TCR beta sequences and 250 to 350 Gb of sequence data. A later analysis re-examined previously published TCR beta repertoires from 600 to 700 donors and added high-resolution HLA genotyping to investigate patterns of TCR occurrence. The study used immunosequencing to profile the T cell repertoires of around 600 subjects and linked those repertoires to cytomegalovirus serostatus. Both class I and class II loci were covered by HLA typing, at four-digit resolution. The study aimed to test whether signatures of past pathogen exposure could be identified by cataloging public T cell receptors. Roughly 300 gigabases of sequencing data and tens of millions of unique TCR sequences were included in an early release covering roughly 600 HLA-typed donors. In a later genetic analysis, genome-wide SNP genotypes for about three fifths of the roughly 670 donors were used, and that subset was treated as a discovery cohort. The number of typed donors differed by locus: 629-630 for A, B, C, DRB1 and DQB1; 500 to 550 for DQA1; fewer than 610 for DPA1; and some 450 for DPB1. Alongside the repertoire data, information on donor age, sex, ethnicity and CMV serostatus was compiled. Roughly 5 DR-DQ haplotypes were treated as single units for association and clustering because of strong linkage in the cohort. An earlier analysis of more than 450 of the donors used high-throughput TCR beta sequencing to judge whether each TCR beta V gene segment behaved as functional or pseudogenic. The genetic ancestry cluster associated with self-reported Caucasian donors included over 80% of the roughly 400 genotyped donors. Rather than drawing on any new phenotypic data, the later analysis identified candidate immune exposures from TCR beta sequences and the way those sequences occurred across donors. High-throughput TCR immunosequencing, statistical association of individual TCRs with disease status, and machine learning were combined to predict cytomegalovirus infection status. Across some 400 genotyped donors of the cohort, an average of approximately 240,000 unique TCR beta nucleotide sequences per donor were sequenced, and roughly 20% of those sequences were non-productive. A separate validation cohort of 100 to 150 different subjects was used in addition to the roughly 700-subject first cohort. All discovery cohort repertoires had been generated using a single sequencing platform.

This clone has just a few counts. Its binding antigen is unknown. One junction end disagrees with the germline gene, perhaps due to a read error. The same CDR3 also results from other DNA sequences found in this sample. The library came from the immunoSEQ multiplex PCR assay. For the multiplex PCR, a mixture combining 60 forward primers for TCR Vbeta segments and 13 reverse primers for TCR Jbeta segments was used. A multiplex PCR assay on genomic DNA amplified the CDR3 region of rearranged TCR beta genes. The Illumina HiSeq System was used to sequence the amplified TCR beta libraries as 87-base-pair reads. From the authors' description of their analysis: Across the 670 or so repertoires, a later analysis counted some 80 million unique TCR beta chains, roughly 11 million of which were shared by at least two donors. Raw reads were error-corrected and collapsed into unique sequences with a nearest-neighbor algorithm that merged closely related sequences to remove PCR and sequencing errors. CDR3 sequences were aligned to IMGT reference sequences to assign V, D and J gene segments. For a sequence to be retained, a match of at least six nucleotides was required to both a V gene segment and a J gene segment. Rearrangements were classified as productive when the CDR3 lacked stop codons and remained in frame with V and J, and all other rearrangements were classified as non-productive. Following IMGT convention, CDR3 was defined as the stretch from the second conserved V-encoded cysteine up to the conserved J-encoded phenylalanine. In an earlier analysis of more than 550 of the donors, sequences lacking an unambiguous match to a single V gene segment were excluded. An earlier analysis of several hundred of the donors called V segments functional above 56.7% productive rearrangements and segregating when the between-donor standard deviation exceeded 5%. To diagnose cytomegalovirus status from the catalog of TCR beta chain sequences, a statistical classification framework was built. In a later analysis, V and J genes were assigned by comparing TCR nucleotide sequences against IMGT/GENE-DB human TR gene sequences. In a later analysis, CDR3 sequences and most-parsimonious VDJ recombination scenarios were assigned using the TCRdist pipeline. A later analysis defined each TCR beta chain by its CDR3 amino acid sequence plus V-gene family, and excluded reads lacking a unique V-gene family. As a way to deal with suspected cross-contamination and a sequencing artifact, a later analysis dropped 592 nucleotide sequences that were highly shared and had low generation probability. In a later analysis, a clonal expansion index was calculated for each public chain from normalized within-repertoire ranks of inferred template counts. A later analysis computed generation probabilities with a VDJ recombination model fitted to out-of-frame rearrangements, and checked the results against IGoR. Hypergeometric tests were used in a later analysis to score TCR-TCR, TCR-HLA and TCR-CMV co-occurrence, with a repertoire-size bias correction applied to the TCR pairs. False discovery rates were estimated in a later analysis by permuting HLA or CMV assignments 20 times. A later analysis grouped co-occurring TCRs with DBSCAN, adding TCRdist sequence similarity when clustering within HLA-allele-positive subsets. Repertoires with fewer than 30,000 or more than 120,000 public chains, plus five repertoires with anomalous nucleotide sharing, were excluded from co-occurrence clustering. The table comes from immuneACCESS by way of TCRdb, which keeps in-frame sequences with V and J called. Part of the clones is missing from these tables; in studies checked, under half for an unresolved V gene and the rest for unknown reasons. Clone size and the V and J calls come from that table; the DNA yielded D and trimming. This sample is represented by 200,000 to 250,000 clones; approximately 85% of them were singletons. Roughly 0.24% of the sample belongs to the ten largest clones.

The cohort comprised fewer than 750 healthy bone marrow donors. At the time of sampling, every cohort member was nominally healthy, though immune exposures that went unrecorded were likely present. The donor tested CMV seronegative, placing the donor among the 300 to 400 seronegative members of the cohort. A peripheral blood sample was collected from each donor, and TCR beta sequencing was performed on peripheral blood mononuclear cells. The Qiagen DNeasy Blood Extraction Kit was used to extract genomic DNA from the blood cell samples. The investigation overall reported the following: Because HLA typing was missing for some donors at each locus, association tests included only the typed subset. Specific HLA alleles were associated with around 18,000 TCR beta sequences at a false discovery rate of 0.05 in a later analysis. While some public TCRs were present in many individuals, most TCR sequences turned up only very rarely across donors. Strong co-occurrence of HLA alleles, especially DR and DQ, made assigning TCR associations to individual alleles difficult. In an earlier analysis of about 540 of the donors, most TCR beta V segments were observed in productive rearrangements about 90% or about 30% of the time, broadly matching IMGT annotations. A cluster of highly shared sequence variants was judged likely to be a technical artifact of the sequencing pipeline. The presence/absence analyses assumed that sequencing depth was roughly uniform across donors, and that assumption may not be true. Immune exposure information for the cohort was limited to CMV serostatus. In a later analysis, HLA-associated TCR beta chains showed more clonal expansion and lower generation probabilities than non-associated chains that were equally common. In a later genetic analysis, fewer N-insertions in productive TCRs were reported among donors in an Asian-associated ancestry cluster than the roughly 700-donor mean. The classifier was reported to diagnose cytomegalovirus status with high specificity and sensitivity in both the original cohort and the validation cohort. A later analysis reported that several top co-occurrence clusters appeared linked to parvovirus B19, influenza, CMV and Epstein-Barr virus. Around 16 rarely observed V segments, including chromosome 9 orphons, were excluded from the earlier analysis of a few hundred of the donors because counts were too low. Only TCR beta chains were sequenced in this cohort, and the absence of alpha or paired-chain data limited detectable features. A later analysis found that TCR association rates varied across HLA loci, with DRB1 alleles showing the most associated TCRs and HLA-C alleles the fewest. In vitro tests confirmed that a few of the cytomegalovirus-associated TCR beta chains recognize cytomegalovirus antigens. A further reported finding was that TCR beta sequences accurately predicted the HLA-A and HLA-B alleles for most subjects in the first cohort. It was suggested by the authors that the approach could potentially be generalized to other disease states and immunological phenotypes. A later analysis found that most CMV-associated TCR beta chains appeared HLA-restricted, with HLA associations seemingly driven largely by CMV exposure. The study gave a list of about 160 TCR beta chains associated with cytomegalovirus. Correlated functional status among segregating V segments might be attributable to linkage disequilibrium, but an unknown experimental factor could not be ruled out. Some IMGT-functional V segments, including TRBV6-2 and TRBV6-3, could not be distinguished by the 87-base-pair reads and were therefore excluded. An association between a missense DCLRE1C variant and V-gene and J-gene trimming of TCR beta chains was found in a later genetic analysis and replicated in an independent cohort.

From the cysteine through the phenylalanine, the CDR3 covers 18 amino acids. Only the CDR3 DNA stays, 54 bases, in frame from base 1. The germline V gene encodes CDR1 SGDLS and CDR2 YYNGEE. The sequence derives from a girl aged 2 to 9 in good health and CMV-seronegative. The sequence is built from TRBV9 and TRBJ2-1; TRBD1 is a weak D gene call, 6 bases matching. The sequencing sample was made of PBMCs. The CDR3 region reads CASSVVSGTRGSRNEQFF. In nucleotides, the sequence is TGTGCCAGTAGCGTAGTATCGGGAACTAGGGGGAGTAGAAATGAGCAGTTCTTC.